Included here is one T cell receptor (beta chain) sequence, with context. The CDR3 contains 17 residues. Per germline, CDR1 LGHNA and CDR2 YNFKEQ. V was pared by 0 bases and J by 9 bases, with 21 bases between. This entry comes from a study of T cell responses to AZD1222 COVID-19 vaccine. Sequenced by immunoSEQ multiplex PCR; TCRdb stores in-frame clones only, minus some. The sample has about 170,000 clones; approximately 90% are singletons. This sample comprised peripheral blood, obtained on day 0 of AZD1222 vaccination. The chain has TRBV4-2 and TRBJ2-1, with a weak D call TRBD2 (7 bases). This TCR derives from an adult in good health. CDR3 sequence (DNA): TGTGCCAGCAGCCAAGATTCTGCGGGGGCCCCATCGGCTGAGCAGTTCTTC. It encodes CASSQDSAGAPSAEQFF.